These 4 T cell receptor beta chains were sequenced from one sample in a study of blood T cell repertoires in COVID-19. Method: immunoSEQ multiplex PCR; TCRdb's copy keeps in-frame clones and lacks some. Of 90,000 to 100,000 clones in the sample, roughly 89% were seen once. The sample comprised peripheral blood. These receptors were collected from a human donor in a cohort sampled during active COVID-19.

The V and J genes are TRBV27 and TRBJ2-7, with TRBD1 matching over 10 bases. CDR1 is MNHEY, CDR2 SMNVEV, per germline (reference sequence). The CDR3 contains 15 residues. Trimming at V came to 5 bases and at J to 3 bases, leaving 7 bases not matched to a gene. CDR3 residues: CASSLTGGAGYEQYF. For the CDR3, the DNA is TGTGCCAGCAGTCTGACAGGGGGCGCGGGCTACGAGCAGTACTTC.

This chain links TRBV6-1 with TRBJ2-1; 8 bases fit TRBD2. This CDR3 comprises 16 residues. Unmatched junction bases numbered 5, after V lost 4 bases and J lost 0 bases. From germline, CDR1 is MNHNS and CDR2 SASEGT. CDR3 in DNA: TGTGCCAGCAGTGGCACTAGCGGAGACTCCTACAATGAGCAGTTCTTC. It yields the protein CASSGTSGDSYNEQFF.

Here the CDR3 DNA reads TGTGCCAGCAGCCCCCGGGACAGGGGGAGTGGAGCTTTCTTT. Protein sequence: CASSPRDRGSGAFF. The chain carries TRBV3-1 (or the pseudogene TRBV3-2) and TRBJ1-1, with TRBD1 matching 11 bases. With 4 bases clipped from V and 10 bases from J, the junction kept 8 bases outside the gene matches. Per germline, CDR1 LGHDT and CDR2 YNNKEL (reference sequence). The CDR3 runs to 14 residues.

Only one count was recorded for this clone. The rearrangement joins TRBV6-2 or TRBV6-3 to TRBJ2-1, with a tentative D call TRBD1 (6 bases). V shed 5 bases and J shed 6 bases, with 14 bases lying between them. This CDR3 is 14 amino acids long. Germline CDR1 and CDR2: MNHEY and SVGEGT. The CDR3 region is CASSGQGMVNEQFF. CDR3 nucleotide sequence: TGTGCCAGCAGTGGGCAGGGGATGGTCAATGAGCAGTTCTTC.